The text below deals with one T cell receptor beta chain. The data were obtained in a study of technical replicates of blood from a handful of donors. Libraries were prepared by immunoSEQ multiplex PCR; TCRdb keeps only in-frame clonotypes and omits some of them. The repertoire holds 60,000 to 65,000 clones, with about 89% as singletons. The germline V gene has CDR1 SGHRS and CDR2 YFSETQ. The CDR3 is 16 amino acids. The J segment lost 7 bases and the V segment lost 0 bases, leaving 9 bases of the junction unmatched. This chain uses TRBV5-1 with TRBJ2-1, with 8 bases that match TRBD2. The sample consisted of PBMCs. The sequence came from a human donor in good health. Some clones in this sample may be carry-over from other donors' samples. Here the CDR3 reads CASSLDPGGSGNEQFF. CDR3 DNA sequence: TGCGCCAGCAGCTTGGACCCGGGAGGGTCTGGGAATGAGCAGTTCTTC.